Listed below are T cell receptor beta chains from one sample, sequenced in a study of siplizumab effects on memory and regulatory T cells. What these receptors recognize is not known. Sequencing was performed with immunoSEQ multiplex PCR; in TCRdb, only in-frame clones are kept and a portion is missing. The sample lists about 3,400 clones; roughly 53% were seen once. Sequencing was carried out using CFSE-low (dividing) CD4+ T cells sorted from an allogeneic mixed lymphocyte reaction. The source of these receptors is a human donor in good health; the cells came from an allogeneic mixed lymphocyte reaction. Each CDR3 is given with its conserved first and last residue. The D gene is left open where the match is weak. Rows may omit the clone size; those that give it use once, few, many or a size class.

J gene: TRBJ1-2
V gene: TRBV7-8
clone size: .
D gene: .
CDR3 DNA: TGTGCCAGCAGCTTCAGGGATCATGGCTACACCTTC
CDR3 protein: CASSFRDHGYTF

J gene: TRBJ1-1
V gene: TRBV11-1
clone size: .
D gene: TRBD1
CDR3 DNA: TGTGCCAGCAGCAAGACAGGGATTGAGAACACTGAAGCTTTCTTT
CDR3 protein: CASSKTGIENTEAFF

J gene: TRBJ2-1
V gene: TRBV21-1
clone size: .
D gene: .
CDR3 DNA: TGTGCCAGCAGCAAAGGTGGGAGCTCCTACAATGAGCAGTTCTTC
CDR3 protein: CASSKGGSSYNEQFF

J gene: TRBJ1-5
V gene: TRBV7-2
clone size: .
D gene: .
CDR3 DNA: TGTGCCAGCAGCTTTTTGGGAAGCAATCAGCCCCAGCATTTT
CDR3 protein: CASSFLGSNQPQHF

J gene: TRBJ1-5
V gene: TRBV7-2
clone size: few
D gene: TRBD1
CDR3 DNA: TGTGCCAGCAGCGAGGACAGGGGGGTTCAGCCCCAGCATTTT
CDR3 protein: CASSEDRGVQPQHF

J gene: TRBJ2-7
V gene: TRBV9
clone size: .
D gene: TRBD2
CDR3 DNA: TGTGCCAGCAGCGCCCAACTAGCGGGGGGAGTCGAGCAGTACTTC
CDR3 protein: CASSAQLAGGVEQYF

J gene: TRBJ2-7
V gene: TRBV6-5
clone size: .
D gene: .
CDR3 DNA: TGTGCCAGCAGGGACAGTGCAAGCTACGAGCAGTACTTC
CDR3 protein: CASRDSASYEQYF

J gene: TRBJ2-5
V gene: TRBV19
clone size: few
D gene: TRBD2
CDR3 DNA: TGTGCCAGTAGTGACACTAGCGTGGAGACCCAGTACTTC
CDR3 protein: CASSDTSVETQYF

J gene: TRBJ2-5
V gene: TRBV2
clone size: .
D gene: TRBD2
CDR3 DNA: TGTGCCAGCAAGAACCCTAGCGGGGGGTTCCAAGAGACCCAGTACTTC
CDR3 protein: CASKNPSGGFQETQYF

J gene: TRBJ2-5
V gene: TRBV5-6
clone size: .
D gene: .
CDR3 DNA: TGTGCCAGCAGCCTGACGTTCCAGGAGACCCAGTACTTC
CDR3 protein: CASSLTFQETQYF

J gene: TRBJ1-1
V gene: TRBV6-1
clone size: .
D gene: .
CDR3 DNA: TGTGCCAGCAGTGATAGGCTTCCCATGAACACTGAAGCTTTCTTT
CDR3 protein: CASSDRLPMNTEAFF

J gene: TRBJ1-1
V gene: TRBV10-3
clone size: .
D gene: .
CDR3 DNA: TGTGCCATCAACACAGGGTTGAACACTGAAGCTTTCTTT
CDR3 protein: CAINTGLNTEAFF

J gene: TRBJ2-5
V gene: TRBV5-5
clone size: .
D gene: .
CDR3 DNA: TGTGCCAGCAGCCGGACGGGGTTAGAGACCCAGTACTTC
CDR3 protein: CASSRTGLETQYF

J gene: TRBJ1-2
V gene: TRBV6-5
clone size: .
D gene: .
CDR3 DNA: TGTGCCAGCAGGTCAGTCGACAAGACCTATGGCTACACCTTC
CDR3 protein: CASRSVDKTYGYTF

J gene: TRBJ2-3
V gene: TRBV5-1
clone size: few
D gene: TRBD2
CDR3 DNA: TGCGCCAGCAGCTTGGTAGCGGGGGTCACAGATACGCAGTATTTT
CDR3 protein: CASSLVAGVTDTQYF

J gene: TRBJ1-2
V gene: TRBV27
clone size: few
D gene: .
CDR3 DNA: TGTGCCAGCAGTTTACACGGGAACTATGGCTACACCTTC
CDR3 protein: CASSLHGNYGYTF

J gene: TRBJ1-2
V gene: TRBV10-3
clone size: few
D gene: .
CDR3 DNA: TGTGCCATCAGTGAGTCCCTTAACTATGGCTACACCTTC
CDR3 protein: CAISESLNYGYTF

J gene: TRBJ1-2
V gene: TRBV4-3
clone size: .
D gene: .
CDR3 DNA: TGCGCCAGCAGCCAAGCTGGCTATGGCTACACCTTC
CDR3 protein: CASSQAGYGYTF

J gene: TRBJ1-2
V gene: TRBV28
clone size: .
D gene: .
CDR3 DNA: TGTGCCAGCAGTTTAGGAGGCTATGGCTACACCTTC
CDR3 protein: CASSLGGYGYTF

J gene: TRBJ2-3
V gene: TRBV2
clone size: few
D gene: TRBD1
CDR3 DNA: TGTGCCAGCAGTAGCCAGGGGGGCACAGATACGCAGTATTTT
CDR3 protein: CASSSQGGTDTQYF

J gene: TRBJ1-2
V gene: TRBV5-6
clone size: few
D gene: .
CDR3 DNA: TGTGCCAGCGCGGGAAACTATGGCTACACCTTC
CDR3 protein: CASAGNYGYTF

J gene: TRBJ2-3
V gene: TRBV28
clone size: .
D gene: TRBD2
CDR3 DNA: TGTGCCAGCAGATATTCTGGGGGGGTGGCAGATACGCAGTATTTT
CDR3 protein: CASRYSGGVADTQYF

J gene: TRBJ2-1
V gene: TRBV5-1
clone size: .
D gene: TRBD2
CDR3 DNA: TGCGCCAGCAGCACTCCCTTAGCGGGGGGGCCCAATGAGCAGTTCTTC
CDR3 protein: CASSTPLAGGPNEQFF

J gene: TRBJ2-2
V gene: TRBV11-2
clone size: .
D gene: .
CDR3 DNA: TGTGCCAGCAGCTTAGATCCTCCGGGGCTGGGCGCCGGGGAGCTGTTTTTT
CDR3 protein: CASSLDPPGLGAGELFF

J gene: TRBJ2-5
V gene: TRBV5-4
clone size: .
D gene: .
CDR3 DNA: TGTGCCAGCAGCCGAGCAGGGGTGTACCAAGAGACCCAGTACTTC
CDR3 protein: CASSRAGVYQETQYF

J gene: TRBJ1-2
V gene: TRBV25-1
clone size: .
D gene: TRBD1
CDR3 DNA: TGTGCCAGCAGCACCCCGGACAGGGGCCCTCTGGGCTATGGCTACACCTTC
CDR3 protein: CASSTPDRGPLGYGYTF

J gene: TRBJ2-4
V gene: TRBV2
clone size: .
D gene: .
CDR3 DNA: TGTGCCAGCAGTGGTAGGTCCTGGGGCAAAAACATTCAGTACTTC
CDR3 protein: CASSGRSWGKNIQYF

J gene: TRBJ1-2
V gene: TRBV5-4
clone size: large
D gene: TRBD1
CDR3 DNA: TGTGCCAGCAGCTTGCCTGGGACAGGGGGCGGCTACACCTTC
CDR3 protein: CASSLPGTGGGYTF

J gene: TRBJ2-7
V gene: TRBV11-2
clone size: .
D gene: TRBD2
CDR3 DNA: TGTGCCAGCAGCTTCGGTGGAGTAGCGGGGGACTCCTACGAGCAGTACTTC
CDR3 protein: CASSFGGVAGDSYEQYF

J gene: TRBJ1-3
V gene: TRBV2
clone size: few
D gene: TRBD1
CDR3 DNA: TGTGCCAGCAAAATGGCAGGGGGTTCGAACACCATATATTTT
CDR3 protein: CASKMAGGSNTIYF

J gene: TRBJ1-2
V gene: TRBV19
clone size: few
D gene: TRBD1
CDR3 DNA: TGTGCCAGTAGTACCTTACCGGGACAGAGGGCTTATGGCTACACCTTC
CDR3 protein: CASSTLPGQRAYGYTF

J gene: TRBJ1-3
V gene: TRBV5-3
clone size: .
D gene: .
CDR3 DNA: TGTGCCAGAAGCCCGGACAAGTTACAGGTTGGCTCTGGAAACACCATATATTTT
CDR3 protein: CARSPDKLQVGSGNTIYF

J gene: TRBJ1-3
V gene: TRBV10-3
clone size: few
D gene: .
CDR3 DNA: TGTGCCATCAGTGATTTGGTATTTGACACCATATATTTT
CDR3 protein: CAISDLVFDTIYF

J gene: TRBJ2-3
V gene: TRBV18
clone size: .
D gene: .
CDR3 DNA: TGTGCCAGCTCGTGGACAGCCGACACAGATACGCAGTATTTT
CDR3 protein: CASSWTADTDTQYF

J gene: TRBJ2-3
V gene: TRBV7-3
clone size: few
D gene: .
CDR3 DNA: TGTGCCAGCAGCTTTGTAGGCCCAGATACGCAGTATTTT
CDR3 protein: CASSFVGPDTQYF

J gene: TRBJ2-3
V gene: TRBV4-3
clone size: .
D gene: TRBD2
CDR3 DNA: TGCGCCAGCAGCCAAGTAGCGGGGGGATTCACATATACGCAGTATTTT
CDR3 protein: CASSQVAGGFTYTQYF

J gene: TRBJ2-2
V gene: TRBV7-3
clone size: medium-sized
D gene: .
CDR3 DNA: TGTGCCAGCAGCTTGTCAGAAGGGGAGCTGTTTTTT
CDR3 protein: CASSLSEGELFF

J gene: TRBJ1-2
V gene: TRBV14
clone size: few
D gene: .
CDR3 DNA: TGTGCCAGCAGCCAAGATCGGGACGACAACTATGGCTACACCTTC
CDR3 protein: CASSQDRDDNYGYTF

J gene: TRBJ1-2
V gene: TRBV7-2
clone size: .
D gene: .
CDR3 DNA: TGTGCCAGCAGATTTAGCACGGGGAACTATGGCTACACCTTC
CDR3 protein: CASRFSTGNYGYTF

J gene: TRBJ1-4
V gene: TRBV6-5
clone size: .
D gene: TRBD1
CDR3 DNA: TGTGCCAGCAGCCTCACAGGGGCTCGTGAAAAACTGTTTTTT
CDR3 protein: CASSLTGAREKLFF

J gene: TRBJ2-7
V gene: TRBV7-2
clone size: .
D gene: .
CDR3 DNA: TGTGCCAGCAGCTTAGATCAAGGAGGGTTCTACGAGCAGTACTTC
CDR3 protein: CASSLDQGGFYEQYF

J gene: TRBJ2-3
V gene: TRBV10-1
clone size: few
D gene: .
CDR3 DNA: TGCGCCAGCAGCGAGGGGTTAGGCACAGATACGCAGTATTTT
CDR3 protein: CASSEGLGTDTQYF

J gene: TRBJ2-3
V gene: TRBV18
clone size: .
D gene: .
CDR3 DNA: TGTGCCAGCTCACCATTAGAGGGATCAGATACGCAGTATTTT
CDR3 protein: CASSPLEGSDTQYF

J gene: TRBJ1-5
V gene: TRBV21-1
clone size: .
D gene: .
CDR3 DNA: TGTGCCAGCAGCAAGGACCGGGACAGATGGGACTCTCAGCCCCAGCATTTT
CDR3 protein: CASSKDRDRWDSQPQHF

J gene: TRBJ2-7
V gene: TRBV11-2
clone size: .
D gene: TRBD1
CDR3 DNA: TGTGCCAGCAGCTGGGGACAGGGGGGGGACGAGCAGTACTTC
CDR3 protein: CASSWGQGGDEQYF

J gene: TRBJ1-2
V gene: TRBV6-6
clone size: few
D gene: .
CDR3 DNA: TGTGCCAGCAGCTTATCTGGGGCAGACTATGGCTACACCTTC
CDR3 protein: CASSLSGADYGYTF

J gene: TRBJ2-6
V gene: TRBV7-8
clone size: .
D gene: .
CDR3 DNA: TGTGCCAGCAGCCAAACTGCCAACTCTGGGGCCAACGTCCTGACTTTC
CDR3 protein: CASSQTANSGANVLTF

J gene: TRBJ2-7
V gene: TRBV5-1
clone size: .
D gene: TRBD2
CDR3 DNA: TGCGCCAGCAGCTTTACTAGCGGAGCCTACGAGCAGTACTTC
CDR3 protein: CASSFTSGAYEQYF

J gene: TRBJ1-3
V gene: TRBV11-3
clone size: few
D gene: TRBD1
CDR3 DNA: TGTGCCAGCATTTCCTACCGGGACAGGACCATTAACACCATATATTTT
CDR3 protein: CASISYRDRTINTIYF

J gene: TRBJ1-2
V gene: TRBV7-9
clone size: few
D gene: .
CDR3 DNA: TGTGCCAGCAGCTTAGAGAGTGGCAGGCGCCGAAACTATGGCTACACCTTC
CDR3 protein: CASSLESGRRRNYGYTF